The rows below give T cell receptor beta chains drawn from one sample of a study of T cells after yellow fever vaccination. TCRdb reprocessed the 5' RACE reads via MiXCR and lists one record per CDR3 protein. Of 100,000 to 150,000 distinct CDR3 sequences in the sample, 6.5% to 9% are singletons; the top ten hold approximately 2.7%. This sample comprised CD4+ T cells sorted from PBMCs, obtained 45 days after the first yellow fever vaccination. Receptors originate from a man between 18 and 29 years old who received the YFV17D yellow fever vaccine. Both conserved end residues are part of each CDR3. D genes are given only for firm matches. Not every row has a clone size; where given, it reads once, few, many or a size class.

many	TRBV4-3	TRBJ2-2	TRBD2	TGCGCCAGCAGCCAAAGAAGCGGGGACACCGGGGAGCTGTTTTTT	CASSQRSGDTGELFF
many	TRBV15	TRBJ2-1	.	TGTGCCACCAGAGAGACACTTCGAGACAATGAGCAGTTCTTC	CATRETLRDNEQFF
many	TRBV4-2	TRBJ1-6	TRBD1	TGTGCCAGCAGCAAAATAGACAGGGGGCACTCCTATAATTCACCCCTCCACTTT	CASSKIDRGHSYNSPLHF
many	TRBV5-1	TRBJ2-7	TRBD1	TGCGCCAGCAGCTTAGCCGGACAGGGTTCCAAGCAGTACTTC	CASSLAGQGSKQYF
many	TRBV5-1	TRBJ2-3	.	TGCGCCAGCTACCCGGGACGGAACACAGATACGCAGTATTTT	CASYPGRNTDTQYF
many	TRBV9	TRBJ2-1	.	TGTGCCAGCAGCGTCCAGGGGAGCTCCTACAATGAGCAGTTCTTC	CASSVQGSSYNEQFF
many	TRBV5-1	TRBJ1-2	.	TGCGCCAGCAGCTTGGAACAGGTGCTGACCTTC	CASSLEQVLTF
many	TRBV9	TRBJ1-4	.	TGTGCCAGCAGCTGGGGACCTACCAGGGAAAAACTGTTTTTT	CASSWGPTREKLFF
.	TRBV4-2	TRBJ2-7	.	TGTGCCAGCAGCCAAACTTCCGCGACAGAATACGAGCAGTACTTC	CASSQTSATEYEQYF
many	TRBV20-1	TRBJ1-6	.	TGCAGTGCTAGAGATCTGTTGGCCTCACCCCTCCACTTT	CSARDLLASPLHF
many	TRBV5-1	TRBJ2-2	.	TGCGCCAGCAGCCTCACCGGGACAACCGCGAACACCGGGGAGCTGTTTTTT	CASSLTGTTANTGELFF
once	TRBV4-3	TRBJ2-3	TRBD2	TGCGCCAGCAGCCAAGATCTCGGGGGGGCCTTCACAGATACGCAGTATTTT	CASSQDLGGAFTDTQYF
many	TRBV7-8	TRBJ2-5	.	TGTGCCAGCAGCATGATCGATGGGGAAGAGACCCAGTACTTC	CASSMIDGEETQYF
many	TRBV5-1	TRBJ1-2	.	TGCGCCAGCAGTCAGGGTCCGGAGAATGGCTACACCTTC	CASSQGPENGYTF
many	TRBV7-2	TRBJ2-7	TRBD1	TGTGCCAGCAGACGCGATCCCGGACAGGGGGCTAACGAGCAGTACTTC	CASRRDPGQGANEQYF
many	TRBV20-1	TRBJ2-5	TRBD2	TGCAGTGCTAGAGATACTAGCGGGGGGGCCCAAGAGACCCAGTACTTC	CSARDTSGGAQETQYF
few	TRBV19	TRBJ2-1	TRBD2	TGTGCCAGTAGTGTAGCGGGGGGCTCCCCCTACAATGAGCAGTTCTTC	CASSVAGGSPYNEQFF
many	TRBV5-5	TRBJ2-3	.	TGTGCCAGCAGCTTGGCCGCCGCGGGGGCCACAGATACGCAGTATTTT	CASSLAAAGATDTQYF
many	TRBV4-1	TRBJ2-7	TRBD1	TGCGCCAGCAGCCAAGGACAGGGGGCCTCGTACGAGCAGTACTTC	CASSQGQGASYEQYF
.	TRBV12-3/TRBV12-4	TRBJ2-5	TRBD2	TGTGCCAGCAGTCTCGGGGGGGGGGCCGTGTACCAAGAGACCCAGTACTTC	CASSLGGGAVYQETQYF
.	TRBV4-2	TRBJ1-3	.	TGTGCCAGCAGCCAAGAGCTCCCTGAAGGAAGAGGAAACACCGTATATTTT	CASSQELPEGRGNTVYF
many	TRBV5-1	TRBJ2-5	.	TGCGCCAGCAGCTTGGAACCGCTAGGCGTGGAGACCCAGTACTTC	CASSLEPLGVETQYF
few	TRBV4-2	TRBJ2-7	TRBD2	TGTGCCAGCAGCCAAGGGGGACTAGCGGGGCTCTACTACGAGCAGTACTTC	CASSQGGLAGLYYEQYF
many	TRBV7-2	TRBJ2-5	TRBD1	TGTGCCAGCAGCTTAGTAGGCAGGGGGCGCTGGGAGACCCAGTACTTC	CASSLVGRGRWETQYF
many	TRBV7-2	TRBJ2-3	TRBD1	TGTGCCAGCAGCAAGACAGGGAACACAGATACGCAGTATTTT	CASSKTGNTDTQYF
few	TRBV5-4	TRBJ1-5	TRBD1	TGTGCCAGCAGCTGGGCCGGGGACAGCTCACAGCCCCAGCATTTT	CASSWAGDSSQPQHF
.	TRBV29-1	TRBJ1-5	TRBD1	TGCAGCGTGAGGACAGGTAGCAATCAGCCCCAGCATTTT	CSVRTGSNQPQHF
many	TRBV5-1	TRBJ2-2	.	TGCGCCAGCAGCGCGGACACGTTCACCGGGGAGCTGTTTTTT	CASSADTFTGELFF
many	TRBV4-1	TRBJ1-5	TRBD1	TGCGCCAGCAGCCGCGAGGGGGCCAGTCAGCCCCAGCATTTT	CASSREGASQPQHF
many	TRBV7-9	TRBJ2-5	.	TGTGCCAGCAGCTTAGGGTTGGAGACCCAGTACTTC	CASSLGLETQYF
many	TRBV20-1	TRBJ1-2	.	TGCAGTGCTAGAGAGGCAGACAGTAACTATGGCTACACCTTC	CSAREADSNYGYTF
many	TRBV5-1	TRBJ2-1	.	TGCGCCAGCAGCCCCTTCGGCAATGAGCAGTTCTTC	CASSPFGNEQFF
.	TRBV20-1	TRBJ1-4	.	TGCAGTGCAAACCCACAGGGAAGACTGTTTTTT	CSANPQGRLFF
many	TRBV11-2	TRBJ2-1	.	TGTGCCAGCAGCTTAGAGCCACTACAGAGCTCCTACAATGAGCAGTTCTTC	CASSLEPLQSSYNEQFF
many	TRBV14	TRBJ2-4	.	TGTGCCAGCAGCCAAGAATACCCAAACATTCAGTACTTC	CASSQEYPNIQYF
many	TRBV6-5	TRBJ1-5	TRBD1	TGTGCCAGCAGTCGCGGACAGGGCAATCAGCCCCAGCATTTT	CASSRGQGNQPQHF
few	TRBV5-1	TRBJ2-5	.	TGCGCCAGCAGCTTTGACAGTCAAGAGACCCAGTACTTC	CASSFDSQETQYF
many	TRBV12-3/TRBV12-4	TRBJ1-2	.	TGTGCCAGCAGTGAACGGACAGAGCACCCTGGCTACACCTTC	CASSERTEHPGYTF
many	TRBV12-3/TRBV12-4	TRBJ1-5	TRBD1	TGTGCCAGCACCATAGGGACAGTCAATCAGCCCCAGCATTTT	CASTIGTVNQPQHF
.	TRBV12-3/TRBV12-4	TRBJ1-6	TRBD1	TGTGCCAGCAGTAAAAACCAGGGGGCTGATTCACCCCTCCACTTT	CASSKNQGADSPLHF
many	TRBV4-3	TRBJ2-5	.	TGCGCCAGCAGCCAAGATCGGGCATGGGGAACAGAGACCCAGTACTTC	CASSQDRAWGTETQYF
many	TRBV18	TRBJ1-2	.	TGTGCCAGCTCACCAGGAGACGGGGGAGATGGCTACACCTTC	CASSPGDGGDGYTF
many	TRBV29-1	TRBJ2-4	TRBD1	TGCAGCGTTGTGCAGGGGGCGCCGGCCAAAAACATTCAGTACTTC	CSVVQGAPAKNIQYF
many	TRBV4-2	TRBJ2-3	TRBD2	TGTGCCAGCAGCCAAGGCGGGACTAGCGAAGCAGATACGCAGTATTTT	CASSQGGTSEADTQYF
many	TRBV20-1	TRBJ1-4	.	TGCAGTGCTTGCAAATTGGGCAGGGCTAATGAAAAACTGTTTTTT	CSACKLGRANEKLFF
.	TRBV29-1	TRBJ1-1	.	TGCAGCGCTACCAGGGTGGACACTGAAGCTTTCTTT	CSATRVDTEAFF
.	TRBV5-1	TRBJ2-4	.	TGCGCCAGCAGCTCCGCCCTAGGGCAGGGGTGGAAAAACATTCAGTACTTC	CASSSALGQGWKNIQYF
many	TRBV4-3	TRBJ2-2	TRBD1	TGCGCCAGCAGCCCGGACAGGGGGAGCGGGGAGCTGTTTTTT	CASSPDRGSGELFF
many	TRBV12-3/TRBV12-4	TRBJ1-2	.	TGTGCCAGCAGTTTAATGGATAACTATGGCTACACCTTC	CASSLMDNYGYTF
many	TRBV7-3	TRBJ2-1	.	TGTGCCAGCAGCTTGACTAGGTCGGCCGGCGATGAGCAGTTCTTC	CASSLTRSAGDEQFF
many	TRBV6-1	TRBJ1-5	.	TGTGCCAGCAGGTCTCCGGCAGAAAGCAATCAGCCCCAGCATTTT	CASRSPAESNQPQHF
many	TRBV7-9	TRBJ2-2	.	TGTGCCAGCACGGGATTAATGTACACCGGGGAGCTGTTTTTT	CASTGLMYTGELFF
many	TRBV5-1	TRBJ2-3	.	TGCGCCAGCAGCTTGGGACAGCGAGCGTGGGAAGATACGCAGTATTTT	CASSLGQRAWEDTQYF